In this sample, the clone carrying this TCR beta chain turned up once. Repertoires were generated with immunoSEQ multiplex PCR, while TCRdb's copy carries only in-frame clones and drops some. The sample includes about 150,000 clones, 80% to 90% of them seen just once. The sample belongs to a study of T cell responses to AZD1222 COVID-19 vaccine. The source of this sequence is an adult in good health. The sample here was peripheral blood, taken on day 0 of AZD1222 vaccination.

Written as DNA, the CDR3 is TGTGCCAGCAGTTTAAGACTGACTGATCAGTTCTTC. It translates to CASSLRLTDQFF. The rearrangement joins TRBV28 to TRBJ2-1; D not certain. Germline V gives CDR1 MDHEN, CDR2 SYDVKM. The CDR3 consists of 12 residues. The V end was cut by 2 bases, the J end by 13 bases, with 12 bases between.